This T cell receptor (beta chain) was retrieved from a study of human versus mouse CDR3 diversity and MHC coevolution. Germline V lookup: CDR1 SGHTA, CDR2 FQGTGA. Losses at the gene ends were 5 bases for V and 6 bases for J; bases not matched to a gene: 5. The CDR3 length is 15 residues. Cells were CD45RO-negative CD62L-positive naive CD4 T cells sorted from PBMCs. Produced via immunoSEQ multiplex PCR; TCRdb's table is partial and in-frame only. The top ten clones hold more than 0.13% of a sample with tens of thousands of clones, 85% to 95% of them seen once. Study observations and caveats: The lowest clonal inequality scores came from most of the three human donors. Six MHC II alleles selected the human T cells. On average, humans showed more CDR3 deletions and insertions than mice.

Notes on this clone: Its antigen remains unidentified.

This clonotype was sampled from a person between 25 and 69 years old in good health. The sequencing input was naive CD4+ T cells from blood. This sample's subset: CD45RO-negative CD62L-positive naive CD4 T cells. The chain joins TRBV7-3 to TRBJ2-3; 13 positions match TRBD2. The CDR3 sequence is CASSPQGLAGDTQYF. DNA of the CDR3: TGTGCCAGCAGCCCCCAGGGACTAGCGGGGGATACGCAGTATTTT. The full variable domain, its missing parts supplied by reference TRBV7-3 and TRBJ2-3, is GAGVSQTPSNKVTEKGKYVELRCDPISGHTALYWYRQSLGQGPEFLIYFQGTGAADDSGLPNDRFFAVRPEGSVSTLKIQRTERGDSAVYLCASSPQGLAGDTQYFGPGTRLTVL.